These 10 T cell receptor beta chains came from one sample sequenced in a study of persistence of HIV-infected CD4 T cells. For these receptors, no antigen is known. The stimulus was an HIV-1 Gag 15-mer peptide pool, about 1 ug/peptide/mL. Sorting selected CD4+ T cells upregulating both CD40 ligand and CD69. Sequencing used immunoSEQ version 4 in survey mode. The data were produced by immunoSEQ multiplex PCR, yet TCRdb's version contains in-frame clones alone and is incomplete. The table has around 32,000 clones, roughly 70% seen once; the top ten hold roughly 1.5%. Sequencing used CD4+ T cells sorted from PBMCs after roughly 18-hour stimulation, obtained from a patient who received antiretroviral therapy. Receptors were obtained from an adult man with HIV who was CMV-seropositive.

This CDR3 is CASSRGGHGELFF. The CDR3 bases are TGTGCCAGCAGCCGAGGGGGTCACGGGGAGCTGTTTTTT. The chain joins TRBV6-5 to TRBJ2-2; a possible D gene is TRBD1 (6 bases). Germline loops: CDR1 MNHEY, CDR2 SVGAGI. CDR3 length: 13 amino acids. V lost 6 bases and J lost 7, with 12 bases in between.

J is TRBJ2-7 and V is TRBV4-1, with D tentatively TRBD1 (5 bases). CDR1 is MGHRA, CDR2 YSYEKL, per germline. V lost 4 bases, J lost 3 bases, and 7 bases lay in between. CDR3 length: 12 residues. CDR3: CASSLQGYEQYF. The CDR3 region has the DNA TGCGCCAGCAGCCTGCAGGGCTACGAGCAGTACTTC.

This rearrangement joins TRBV30 to TRBJ1-4, with D unclear. The V end was cut by 3 bases, the J end by 5 bases, with 16 bases between. The CDR3 totals 15 residues. Germline CDR1 and CDR2: GTSNPN and SVGIG (reference sequence). The CDR3 DNA reads as TGTGCCTGGAGCCCCCGTGGCGTGGGAAATGAAAAACTGTTTTTT. Protein sequence: CAWSPRGVGNEKLFF.

This clone has a single count. The chain carries TRBV29-1 and TRBJ2-2; D remains unclear. CDR1 is SQVTM, CDR2 ANQGSEA, per germline. The V gene lost 4 bases and the J gene lost 4 bases, with 10 bases spanning the gap. The CDR3 totals 13 residues. CDR3 amino acids: CSVALGTTGELFF. CDR3 DNA: TGCAGCGTTGCCCTCGGAACCACCGGGGAGCTGTTTTTT.

The J gene is TRBJ1-1, the V gene TRBV12-3 or TRBV12-4; D may be TRBD1 (5 bases). V lost 2 bases and J 4 bases, leaving 8 bases between the germline ends. The CDR3 totals 13 residues. This chain's CDR3 is CASSLFGGTEAFF. CDR3 DNA: TGTGCCAGCAGTTTATTTGGGGGCACTGAAGCTTTCTTT.

The CDR3 loop is CASSPGGTNEKLFF. The CDR3 DNA follows: TGTGCCAGCAGCCCTGGCGGGACTAATGAAAAACTGTTTTTT. The rearrangement joins TRBV28 to TRBJ1-4, with D unclear. V shed 6 bases and J shed 2 bases, with 10 bases lying between them. Per the germline V gene, CDR1 is MDHEN and CDR2 is SYDVKM. The CDR3 totals 14 residues. The variable domain in full, completed from reference TRBV28 and TRBJ1-4, reads DVKVTQSSRYLVKRTGEKVFLECVQDMDHENMFWYRQDPGLGLRLIYFSYDVKMKEKGDIPEGYSVSREKKERFSLILESASTNQTSMYLCASSPGGTNEKLFFGSGTQLSVL.

The chain has TRBV18 and TRBJ2-2, with D possibly being TRBD1 (5 bases). V lost 0 bases and J 7 bases, leaving 15 bases between the germline ends. CDR1 and CDR2 (germline): KGHSH, LQKENI. This CDR3 has 16 amino acids. The CDR3: CASSPPSRARHGELFF. The CDR3 DNA reads TGTGCCAGCTCACCACCATCCAGGGCCCGACACGGGGAGCTGTTTTTT.

The table lists this clone with a count of one. The rearrangement links TRBV19 to TRBJ1-1; D may be TRBD1 (5 bases). The CDR3 spans 14 residues. V lost 4 bases and J 1 base, leaving 10 bases between the germline ends. The germline V gene has CDR1 LNHDA and CDR2 SQIVND (reference sequence). In DNA, the CDR3 is TGTGCCAGTAGTAGCAGGGAGAGGAACACTGAAGCTTTCTTT. Translating it yields CASSSRERNTEAFF.

The chain joins TRBV27 to TRBJ2-4, with D tentatively TRBD1 or TRBD2 (7 bases each). The germline V gene has CDR1 MNHEY and CDR2 SMNVEV (reference sequence). V dropped 1 base and J dropped 7 bases, with 17 bases sitting between them. The CDR3 length is 16 residues. The CDR3 spells CASSLYPQGGANIQYF. Here the CDR3 DNA reads TGTGCCAGCAGTTTATACCCCCAGGGGGGGGCGAACATTCAGTACTTC.

This chain uses TRBV24-1 with TRBJ2-2, with D maybe TRBD1 (5 bases). V was shortened by 1 base and J by 0 bases, with 8 bases between the two germline ends. CDR3 length equals 16 residues. Germline CDR1 reads KGHDR; CDR2 reads SFDVKD. The CDR3 spells CATSDLGAANTGELFF. Written as DNA, the CDR3 is TGTGCCACCAGTGATTTAGGGGCCGCGAACACCGGGGAGCTGTTTTTT.